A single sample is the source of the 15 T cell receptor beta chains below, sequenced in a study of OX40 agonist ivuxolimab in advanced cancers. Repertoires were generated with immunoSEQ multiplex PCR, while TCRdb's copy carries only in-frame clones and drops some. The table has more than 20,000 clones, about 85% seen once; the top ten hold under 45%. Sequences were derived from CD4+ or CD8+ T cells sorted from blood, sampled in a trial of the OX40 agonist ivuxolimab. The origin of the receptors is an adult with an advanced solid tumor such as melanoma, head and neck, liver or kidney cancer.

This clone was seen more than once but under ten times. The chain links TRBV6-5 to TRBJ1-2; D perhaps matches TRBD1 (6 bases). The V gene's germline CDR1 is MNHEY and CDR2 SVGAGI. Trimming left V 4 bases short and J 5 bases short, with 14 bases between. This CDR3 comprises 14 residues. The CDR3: CASSWDKGEYGYTF. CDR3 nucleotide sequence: TGTGCCAGCAGTTGGGACAAGGGAGAATATGGCTACACCTTC.

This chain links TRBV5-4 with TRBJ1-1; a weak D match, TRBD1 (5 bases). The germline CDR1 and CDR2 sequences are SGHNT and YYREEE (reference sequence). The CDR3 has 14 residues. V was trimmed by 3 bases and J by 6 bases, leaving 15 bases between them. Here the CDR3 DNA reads TGTGCCAGCAGCTCGGGGGGTGGACTGCCTGAAGCTTTCTTT. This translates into CASSSGGGLPEAFF.

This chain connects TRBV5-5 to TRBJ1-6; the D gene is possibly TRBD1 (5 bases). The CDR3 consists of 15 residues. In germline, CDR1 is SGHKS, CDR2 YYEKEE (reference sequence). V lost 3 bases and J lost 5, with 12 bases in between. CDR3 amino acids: CASSWTAGDNSPLHF. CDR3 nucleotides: TGTGCCAGCAGCTGGACGGCGGGGGATAATTCACCCCTCCACTTT.

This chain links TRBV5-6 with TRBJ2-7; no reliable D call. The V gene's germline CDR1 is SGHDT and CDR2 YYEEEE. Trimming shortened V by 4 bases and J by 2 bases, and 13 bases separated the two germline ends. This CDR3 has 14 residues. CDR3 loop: CASSPVDGAYEQYF. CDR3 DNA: TGTGCCAGCAGCCCGGTCGACGGTGCCTACGAGCAGTACTTC.

As DNA, the CDR3 is TGCGCCAGCAGTGCGGACCCCCGCGGTGGCTACACCTTC. Translation gives CASSADPRGGYTF. The rearrangement joins TRBV10-2 to TRBJ1-2; D is unclear. V was trimmed by 4 bases and J by 7 bases, leaving 13 bases between them. The CDR3 covers 13 residues. Germline-derived CDR1 and CDR2 are WSHSY and SAAADI.

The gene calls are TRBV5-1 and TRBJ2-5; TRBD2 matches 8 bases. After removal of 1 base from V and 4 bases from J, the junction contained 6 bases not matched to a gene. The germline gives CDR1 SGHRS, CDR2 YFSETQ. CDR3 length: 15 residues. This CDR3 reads CASSLITSGRETQYF. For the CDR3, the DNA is TGCGCCAGCAGCTTGATAACTAGCGGAAGAGAGACCCAGTACTTC.

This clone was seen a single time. The CDR3 here is CASSLAGGRDSYNEQFF. CDR3 nucleotides: TGCGCCAGCAGCTTGGCCGGGGGGAGGGATTCCTACAATGAGCAGTTCTTC. The chain joins TRBV5-1 to TRBJ2-1; the match to TRBD2 covers 7 bases. Germline V gene sequence: CDR1 SGHRS, CDR2 YFSETQ. Unmatched junction bases numbered 7, after V lost 0 bases and J lost 1 base. This CDR3 has 17 residues.

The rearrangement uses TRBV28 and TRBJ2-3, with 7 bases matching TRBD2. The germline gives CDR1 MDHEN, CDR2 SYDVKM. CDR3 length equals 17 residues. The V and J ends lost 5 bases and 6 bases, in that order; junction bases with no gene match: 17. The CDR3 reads CASSPRPWDYQSDTQYF. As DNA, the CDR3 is TGTGCCAGCAGTCCCCGGCCCTGGGACTACCAAAGCGATACGCAGTATTTT.

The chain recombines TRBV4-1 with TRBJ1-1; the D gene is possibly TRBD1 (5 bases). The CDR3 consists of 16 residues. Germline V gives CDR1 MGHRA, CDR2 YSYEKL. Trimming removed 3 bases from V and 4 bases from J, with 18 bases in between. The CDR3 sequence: CASSQTQKSGGTEAFF. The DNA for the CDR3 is TGCGCCAGCAGCCAGACCCAGAAATCTGGGGGCACTGAAGCTTTCTTT.

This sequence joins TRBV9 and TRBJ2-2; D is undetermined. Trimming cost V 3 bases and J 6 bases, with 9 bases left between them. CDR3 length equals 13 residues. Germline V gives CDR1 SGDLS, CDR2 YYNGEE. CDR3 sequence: CASSESWAGELFF. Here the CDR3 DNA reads TGTGCCAGCAGCGAGAGTTGGGCCGGGGAGCTGTTTTTT.

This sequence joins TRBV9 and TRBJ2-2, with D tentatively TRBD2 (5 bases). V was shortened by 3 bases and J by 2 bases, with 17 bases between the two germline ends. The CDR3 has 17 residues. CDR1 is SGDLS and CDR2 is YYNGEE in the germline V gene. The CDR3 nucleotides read TGTGCCAGCAGCGACCCCTCCTTAGCGCCCAACACCGGGGAGCTGTTTTTT. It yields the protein CASSDPSLAPNTGELFF. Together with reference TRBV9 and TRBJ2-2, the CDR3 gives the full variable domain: DSGVTQTPKHLITATGQRVTLRCSPRSGDLSVYWYQQSLDQGLQFLIQYYNGEERAKGNILERFSAQQFPDLHSELNLSSLELGDSALYFCASSDPSLAPNTGELFFGEGSRLTVL.

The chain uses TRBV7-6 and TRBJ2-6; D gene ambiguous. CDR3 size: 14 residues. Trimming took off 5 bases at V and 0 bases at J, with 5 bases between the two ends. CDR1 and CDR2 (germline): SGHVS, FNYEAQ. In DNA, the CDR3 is TGTGCCAGCAGCCCCACCTCTGGGGCCAACGTCCTGACTTTC. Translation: CASSPTSGANVLTF.

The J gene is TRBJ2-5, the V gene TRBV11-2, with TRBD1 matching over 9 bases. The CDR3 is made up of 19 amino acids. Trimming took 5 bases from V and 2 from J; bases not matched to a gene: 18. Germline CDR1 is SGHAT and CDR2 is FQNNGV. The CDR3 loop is CASSPTGGQGGLGQETQYF. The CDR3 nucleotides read TGTGCCAGCAGCCCAACTGGGGGACAGGGAGGTTTAGGGCAAGAGACCCAGTACTTC.

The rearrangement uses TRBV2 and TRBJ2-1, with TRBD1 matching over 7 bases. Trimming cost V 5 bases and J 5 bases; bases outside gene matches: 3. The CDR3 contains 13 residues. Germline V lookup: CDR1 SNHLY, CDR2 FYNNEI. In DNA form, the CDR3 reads TGTGCCAGCAGTCAAACAGGGGACAATGAGCAGTTCTTC. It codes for CASSQTGDNEQFF.

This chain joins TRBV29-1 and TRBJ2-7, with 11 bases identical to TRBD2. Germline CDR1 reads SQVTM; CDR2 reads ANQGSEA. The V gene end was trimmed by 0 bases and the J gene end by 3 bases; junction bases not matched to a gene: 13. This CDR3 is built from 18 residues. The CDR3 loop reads CSVEDRWSVLAGVYEQYF. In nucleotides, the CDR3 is TGCAGCGTTGAAGATCGTTGGTCCGTACTAGCGGGGGTCTACGAGCAGTACTTC.